The 10 T cell receptor beta chains below all came from one sample that was sequenced in a study of cytomegalovirus exposure and HLA in healthy donors. Primers for the PCR totalled 60 Vbeta and 13 Jbeta. The repertoire was sequenced with immunoSEQ multiplex PCR; TCRdb's copy has only in-frame clones and lacks some. The table records approximately 100,000 clones, around two thirds of them present only once. The source material was PBMCs. These receptors came from a human donor in good health.

This clone has a single count. The junction and the germline gene differ at one end; a read error may be behind it. The CDR3 sequence is CASSHSIWDRAYEQYF. CDR3 nucleotides: TGTGCCAGCAGTCACTCGATCTGGGACAGGGCCTACGAGCAGTACTTC. This chain connects TRBV6-5 to TRBJ2-7; 9 bases are a match to TRBD1. Germline V gives CDR1 MNHEY, CDR2 SVGAGI. This CDR3 contains 16 residues.

This clone was observed once. The rearrangement uses TRBV7-9 and TRBJ1-6; D ambiguous. CDR1 and CDR2 (germline): SEHNR, FQNEAQ (reference sequence). V was cut by 3 bases and J by 5 bases, with 14 bases left in between. The CDR3 extends over 16 amino acids. CDR3 amino acids: CASSFHSGRNNSPLHF. CDR3 DNA sequence: TGTGCCAGCAGCTTCCACTCCGGGAGAAATAATTCACCCCTCCACTTT.

This rearrangement joins TRBV6-5 to TRBJ2-2, with 13 bases matching TRBD2. CDR3 length: 14 amino acids. Germline V gene lookup returns CDR1 MNHEY and CDR2 SVGAGI. V was pared by 7 bases and J by 7 bases, with 3 bases of the junction left unmatched. CDR3 DNA: TGTGCCAGCAAACTAGCGGGAGGGTTCGGGGAGCTGTTTTTT. This codes for CASKLAGGFGELFF.

As concerns this clone: Other nucleotide sequences from this sample produce the same CDR3. The chain joins TRBV30 to TRBJ2-2; tentatively, D is TRBD1 (6 bases). The germline V gene has CDR1 GTSNPN and CDR2 SVGIG (reference sequence). The CDR3 has 16 amino acids. The germline V and J ends were trimmed by 3 bases and 5 bases, with 19 bases remaining between them. CDR3 region: CAWSGPGTLKTGELFF. In nucleotides, the CDR3 is TGTGCCTGGAGCGGCCCCGGGACATTGAAGACCGGGGAGCTGTTTTTT.

This clone was observed a few times. Mismatch with germline at one junction end may stem from a read error. The rearrangement joins TRBV19 to TRBJ1-1; 7 positions agree with TRBD1. The CDR3 has 15 amino acids. Germline loops: CDR1 LNHDA, CDR2 SQIVND (reference sequence). The DNA of the CDR3 is TGTGCCAGTAGTGTAGAGGGACAGCGACTAAGGGAAGCTTTCTTT. Its protein product is CASSVEGQRLREAFF.

The chain links TRBV7-9 to TRBJ1-1; D may be TRBD1 (6 bases). Germline-derived CDR1 and CDR2 are SEHNR and FQNEAQ (reference sequence). The CDR3 has 16 amino acids. Trimming pared 1 base from V and 5 bases from J, leaving 17 bases between. The CDR3 DNA reads as TGTGCCAGCAGCTTAGAGGGGGTAGTGGCGGGTACTGAAGCTTTCTTT. Residues: CASSLEGVVAGTEAFF.

V and J are TRBV29-1 and TRBJ2-5; D remains ambiguous. TRBJ2-7 explains the end of the DNA better; the J call may be wrong. There are 13 residues in the CDR3. Per the germline V gene, CDR1 is SQVTM and CDR2 is ANQGSEA. CDR3 protein: CSSPGWIYYEQYF. The CDR3 DNA follows: TGCAGCTCCCCTGGGTGGATTTACTACGAGCAGTACTTC.

The chain carries TRBV7-2 and TRBJ1-2; TRBD1 matches 7 bases. The junction had 7 bases not matched to a gene; V was cut back by 5 bases and J by 4 bases. The length of the CDR3 is 14 residues. Germline V lookup: CDR1 SGHTA, CDR2 FQGNSA. This CDR3 is CASSTDPGGYGYTF. CDR3 coding DNA: TGTGCCAGCAGCACAGATCCAGGGGGCTATGGCTACACCTTC. The full variable domain, its missing parts supplied by reference TRBV7-2 and TRBJ1-2, is GAGVSQSPSNKVTEKGKDVELRCDPISGHTALYWYRQSLGQGLEFLIYFQGNSAPDKSGLPSDRFSAERTGGSVSTLTIQRTQQEDSAVYLCASSTDPGGYGYTFGSGTRLTVV.

The rearrangement joins TRBV9 to TRBJ1-3; D is undetermined. V gave up 4 bases and J gave up 3 bases, with 11 bases separating them. CDR1 is SGDLS and CDR2 is YYNGEE in the germline V gene. The CDR3 loop spans 14 amino acids. The CDR3 nucleotides are TGTGCCAGCAGCCCAGACATATTTGGAAACACCATATATTTT. Protein: CASSPDIFGNTIYF.

The chain joins TRBV6-4 to TRBJ1-1, with TRBD1 identical over 7 bases. This CDR3 has 15 residues. With V trimmed by 3 bases and J by 6 bases, 10 bases remained unmatched. In germline, CDR1 is MRHNA, CDR2 SNTAGT. The CDR3 loop reads CASSDGPQGLAEAFF. DNA of the CDR3: TGTGCCAGCAGTGATGGACCACAGGGGTTGGCTGAAGCTTTCTTT.